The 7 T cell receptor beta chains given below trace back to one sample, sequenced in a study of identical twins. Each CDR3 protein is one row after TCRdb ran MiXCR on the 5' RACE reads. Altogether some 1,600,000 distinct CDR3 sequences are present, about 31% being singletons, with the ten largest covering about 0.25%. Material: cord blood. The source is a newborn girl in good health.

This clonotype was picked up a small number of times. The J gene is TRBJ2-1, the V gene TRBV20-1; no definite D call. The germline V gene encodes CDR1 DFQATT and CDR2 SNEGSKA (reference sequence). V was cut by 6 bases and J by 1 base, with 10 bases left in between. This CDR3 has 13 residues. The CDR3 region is CSAAWASYNEQFF. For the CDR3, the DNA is TGCAGTGCCGCTTGGGCGTCCTACAATGAGCAGTTCTTC.

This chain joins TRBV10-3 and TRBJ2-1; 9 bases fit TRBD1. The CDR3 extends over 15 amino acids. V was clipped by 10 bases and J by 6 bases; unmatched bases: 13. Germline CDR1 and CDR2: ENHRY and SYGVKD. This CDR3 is CATGDRVVSINEQFF. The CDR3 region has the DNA TGTGCCACCGGGGACAGGGTGGTATCTATCAATGAGCAGTTCTTC.

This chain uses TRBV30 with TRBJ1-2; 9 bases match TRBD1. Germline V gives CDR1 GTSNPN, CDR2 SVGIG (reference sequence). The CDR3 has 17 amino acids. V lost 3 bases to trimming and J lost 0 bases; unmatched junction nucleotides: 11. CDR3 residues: CAWREHLRQGANYGYTF. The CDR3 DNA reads TGTGCCTGGAGAGAGCACCTTCGACAGGGGGCTAACTATGGCTACACCTTC.

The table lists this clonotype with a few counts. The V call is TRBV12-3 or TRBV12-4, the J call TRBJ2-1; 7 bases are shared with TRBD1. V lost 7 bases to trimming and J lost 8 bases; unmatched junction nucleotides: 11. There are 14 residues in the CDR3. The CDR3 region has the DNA TGTGCCAGCACCCTAGACAGGGTTGGGGATGAGCAGTTCTTC. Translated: CASTLDRVGDEQFF.

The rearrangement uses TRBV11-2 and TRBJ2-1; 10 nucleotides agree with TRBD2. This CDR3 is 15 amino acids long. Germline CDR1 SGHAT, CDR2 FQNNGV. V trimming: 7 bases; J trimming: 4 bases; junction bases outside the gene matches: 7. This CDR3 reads CASNHGGLAYNEQFF. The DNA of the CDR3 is TGTGCCAGCAACCACGGGGGACTAGCGTACAATGAGCAGTTCTTC.

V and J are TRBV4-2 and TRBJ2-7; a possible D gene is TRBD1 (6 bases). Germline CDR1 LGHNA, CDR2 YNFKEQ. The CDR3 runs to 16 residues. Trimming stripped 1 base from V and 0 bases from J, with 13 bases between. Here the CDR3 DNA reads TGTGCCAGCAGCCAAGGCGGCCAGGGGAGCTCCTACGAGCAGTACTTC. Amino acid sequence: CASSQGGQGSSYEQYF.

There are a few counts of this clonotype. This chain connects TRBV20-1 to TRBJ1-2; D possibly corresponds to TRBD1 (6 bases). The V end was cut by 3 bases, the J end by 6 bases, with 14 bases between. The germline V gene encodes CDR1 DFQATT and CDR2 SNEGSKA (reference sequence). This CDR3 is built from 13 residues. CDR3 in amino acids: CSASKGQGNGYTF. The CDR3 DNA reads TGCAGTGCTAGTAAGGGTCAGGGGAATGGCTACACCTTC.